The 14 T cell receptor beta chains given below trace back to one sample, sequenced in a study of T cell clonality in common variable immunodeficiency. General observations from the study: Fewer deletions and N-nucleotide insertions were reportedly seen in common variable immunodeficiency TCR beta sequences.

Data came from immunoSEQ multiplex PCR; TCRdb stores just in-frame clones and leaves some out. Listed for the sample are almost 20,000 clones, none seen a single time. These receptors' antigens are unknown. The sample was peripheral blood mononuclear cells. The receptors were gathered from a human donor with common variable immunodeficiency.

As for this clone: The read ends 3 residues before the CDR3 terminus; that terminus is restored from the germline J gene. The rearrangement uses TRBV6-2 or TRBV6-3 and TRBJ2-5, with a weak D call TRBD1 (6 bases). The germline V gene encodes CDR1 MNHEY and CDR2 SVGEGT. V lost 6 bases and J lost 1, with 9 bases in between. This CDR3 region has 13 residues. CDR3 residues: CASSRDIQETQYF. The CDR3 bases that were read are TGTGCCAGCAGCCGGGACATCCAAGAGACC.

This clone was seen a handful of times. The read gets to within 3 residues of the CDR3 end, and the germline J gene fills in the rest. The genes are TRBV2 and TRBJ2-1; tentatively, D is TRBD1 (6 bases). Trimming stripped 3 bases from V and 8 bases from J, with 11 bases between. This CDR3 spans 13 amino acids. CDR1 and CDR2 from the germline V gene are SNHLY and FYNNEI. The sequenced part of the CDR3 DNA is TGTGCCAGCAGTGAGGCGTGGGGGCATGAG. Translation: CASSEAWGHE. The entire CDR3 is CASSEAWGHEQFF. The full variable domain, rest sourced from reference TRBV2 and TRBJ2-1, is EPEVTQTPSHQVTQMGQEVILRCVPISNHLYFYWYRQILGQKVEFLVSFYNNEISEKSEIFDDQFSVERPDGSNFTLKIRSTKLEDSAMYFCASSEAWGHEQFFGPGTRLTVL.

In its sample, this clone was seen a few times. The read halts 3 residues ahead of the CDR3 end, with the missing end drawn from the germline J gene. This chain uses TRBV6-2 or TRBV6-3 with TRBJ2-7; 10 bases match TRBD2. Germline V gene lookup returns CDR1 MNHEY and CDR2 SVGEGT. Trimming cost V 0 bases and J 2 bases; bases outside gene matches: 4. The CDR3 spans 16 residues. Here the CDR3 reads CASSYSGLALTYEQYF. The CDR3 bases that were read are TGTGCCAGCAGTTACTCGGGACTAGCGTTGACCTACGAG.

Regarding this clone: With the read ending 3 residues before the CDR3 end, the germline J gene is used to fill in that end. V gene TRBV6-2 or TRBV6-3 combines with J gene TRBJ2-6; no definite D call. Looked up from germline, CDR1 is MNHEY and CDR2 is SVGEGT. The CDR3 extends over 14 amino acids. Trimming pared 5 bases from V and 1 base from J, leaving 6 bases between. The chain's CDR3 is CASSLVSGANVLTF. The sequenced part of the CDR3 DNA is TGTGCCAGCAGTCTCGTTTCTGGGGCCAACGTC.

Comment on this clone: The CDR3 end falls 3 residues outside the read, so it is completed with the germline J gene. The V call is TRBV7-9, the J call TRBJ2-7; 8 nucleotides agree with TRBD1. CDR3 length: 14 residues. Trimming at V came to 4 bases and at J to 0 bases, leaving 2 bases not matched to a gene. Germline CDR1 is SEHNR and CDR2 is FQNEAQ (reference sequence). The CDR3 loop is CASSSGTGSYEQYF. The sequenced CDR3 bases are TGTGCCAGCAGCTCCGGGACAGGCTCCTACGAG.

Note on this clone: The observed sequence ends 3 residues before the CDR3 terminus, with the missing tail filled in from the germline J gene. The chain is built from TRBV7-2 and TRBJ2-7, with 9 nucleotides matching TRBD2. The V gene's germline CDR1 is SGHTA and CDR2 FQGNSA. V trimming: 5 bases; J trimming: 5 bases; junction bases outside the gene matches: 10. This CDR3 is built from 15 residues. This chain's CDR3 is CASSPLAGGGHEQYF. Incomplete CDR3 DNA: TGTGCCAGCAGCCCCCTGGCGGGAGGGGGCCACGAG.

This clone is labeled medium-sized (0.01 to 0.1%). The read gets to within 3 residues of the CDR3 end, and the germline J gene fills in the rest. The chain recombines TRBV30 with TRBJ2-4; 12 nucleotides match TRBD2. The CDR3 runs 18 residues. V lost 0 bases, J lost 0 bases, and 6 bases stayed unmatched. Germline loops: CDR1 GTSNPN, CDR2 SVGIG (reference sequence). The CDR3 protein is CAWSVGLAGRLAKNIQYF. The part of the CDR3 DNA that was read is TGTGCCTGGAGTGTCGGACTAGCGGGACGGCTAGCCAAAAACATT.

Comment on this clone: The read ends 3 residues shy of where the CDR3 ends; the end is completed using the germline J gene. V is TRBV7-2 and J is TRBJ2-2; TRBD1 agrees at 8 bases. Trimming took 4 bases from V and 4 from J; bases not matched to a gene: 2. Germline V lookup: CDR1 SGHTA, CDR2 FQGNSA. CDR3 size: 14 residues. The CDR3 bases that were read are TGTGCCAGCAGCTCAGGGGGCCTCACCGGGGAG. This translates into CASSSGGLTGE. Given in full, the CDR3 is CASSSGGLTGELFF.

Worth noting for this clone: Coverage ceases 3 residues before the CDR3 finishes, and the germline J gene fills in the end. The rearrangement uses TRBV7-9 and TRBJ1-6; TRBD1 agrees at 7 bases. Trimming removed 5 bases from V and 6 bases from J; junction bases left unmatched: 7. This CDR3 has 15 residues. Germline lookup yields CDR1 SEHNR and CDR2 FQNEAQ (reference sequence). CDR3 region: CASSGRDSSNSPLHF. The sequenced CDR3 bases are TGTGCCAGCAGCGGCAGGGACAGTTCTAATTCACCC.

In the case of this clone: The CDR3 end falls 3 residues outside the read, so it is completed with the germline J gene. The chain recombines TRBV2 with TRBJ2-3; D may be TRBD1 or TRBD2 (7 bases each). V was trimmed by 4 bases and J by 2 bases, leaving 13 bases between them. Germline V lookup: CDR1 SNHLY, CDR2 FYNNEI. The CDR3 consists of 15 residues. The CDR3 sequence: CASSGEGAYTDTQYF. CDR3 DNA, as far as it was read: TGTGCCAGCAGTGGGGAGGGGGCGTACACAGATACG.

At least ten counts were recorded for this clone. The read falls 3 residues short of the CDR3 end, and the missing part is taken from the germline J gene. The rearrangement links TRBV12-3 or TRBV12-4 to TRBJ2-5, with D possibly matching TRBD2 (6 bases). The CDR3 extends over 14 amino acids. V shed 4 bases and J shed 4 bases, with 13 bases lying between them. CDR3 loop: CASSYGGSPETQYF. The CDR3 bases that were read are TGTGCCAGCAGTTACGGGGGATCCCCAGAGACC.

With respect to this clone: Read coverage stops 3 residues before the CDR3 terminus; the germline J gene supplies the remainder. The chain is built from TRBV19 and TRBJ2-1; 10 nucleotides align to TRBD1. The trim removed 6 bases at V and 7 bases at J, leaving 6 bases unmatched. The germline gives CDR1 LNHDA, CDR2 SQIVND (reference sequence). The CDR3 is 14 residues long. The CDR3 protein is CASRGTGVVNEQFF. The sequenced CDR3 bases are TGTGCCAGTAGAGGGACAGGGGTTGTGAATGAG.

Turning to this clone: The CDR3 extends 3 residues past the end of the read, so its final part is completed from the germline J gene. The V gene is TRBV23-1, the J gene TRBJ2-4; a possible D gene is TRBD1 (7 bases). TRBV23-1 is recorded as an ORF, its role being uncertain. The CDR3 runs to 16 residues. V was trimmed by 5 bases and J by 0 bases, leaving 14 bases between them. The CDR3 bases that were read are TGCGCCAGCAGTATGTACAGGGGACTAGCCAAAAACATT. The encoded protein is CASSMYRGLAKNI. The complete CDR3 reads CASSMYRGLAKNIQYF.

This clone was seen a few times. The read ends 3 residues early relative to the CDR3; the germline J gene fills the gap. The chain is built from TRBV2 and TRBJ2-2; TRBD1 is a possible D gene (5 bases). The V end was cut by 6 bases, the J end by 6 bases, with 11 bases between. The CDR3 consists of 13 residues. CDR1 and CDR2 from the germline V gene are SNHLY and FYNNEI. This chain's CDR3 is CASRTDVAGELFF. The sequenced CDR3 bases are TGTGCCAGCAGGACAGATGTCGCCGGGGAG.